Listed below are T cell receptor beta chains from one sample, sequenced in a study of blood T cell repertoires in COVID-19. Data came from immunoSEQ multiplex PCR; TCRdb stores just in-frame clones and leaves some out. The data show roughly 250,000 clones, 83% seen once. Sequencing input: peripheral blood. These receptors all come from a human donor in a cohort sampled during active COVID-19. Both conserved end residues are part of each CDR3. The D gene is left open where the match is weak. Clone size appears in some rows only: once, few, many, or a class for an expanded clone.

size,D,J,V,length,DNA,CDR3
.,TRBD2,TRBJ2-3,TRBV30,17,TGTGCCTGGAGTAATCTTAGCGGGGACCTTAGCACAGATACGCAGTATTTT,CAWSNLSGDLSTDTQYF
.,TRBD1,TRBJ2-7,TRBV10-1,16,TGCGCCAGCAGTGACCGGGACAGGGGGCTACGAGACGAGCAGTACTTC,CASSDRDRGLRDEQYF
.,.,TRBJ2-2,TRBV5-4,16,TGTGCCAGCAGCTTGCGTTTTGGGGCCAACACCGGGGAGCTGTTTTTT,CASSLRFGANTGELFF
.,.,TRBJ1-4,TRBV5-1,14,TGCGCCAGCAGCTTGGGGGCCGTTAATGAAAAACTGTTTTTT,CASSLGAVNEKLFF
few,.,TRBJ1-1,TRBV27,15,TGTGCCAGCAGTTTAGCAGACAGGATGAACACTGAAGCTTTCTTT,CASSLADRMNTEAFF
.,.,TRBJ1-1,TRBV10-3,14,TGTGCCAGCCGTGCGGGGATCATGAACACTGAAGCTTTCTTT,CASRAGIMNTEAFF
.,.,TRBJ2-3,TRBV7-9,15,TGTGCCAGCAGCTTAGATGGCGGGGTTGGAGATACGCAGTATTTT,CASSLDGGVGDTQYF
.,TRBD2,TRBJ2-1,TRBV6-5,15,TGTGCCAGCAGTAATAGCGGGGGGGCCTATAGTGAGCAGTTCTTC,CASSNSGGAYSEQFF
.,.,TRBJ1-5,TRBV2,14,TGTGCCAGCAGACGGGACTCCTACAATCAGCCCCAGCATTTT,CASRRDSYNQPQHF
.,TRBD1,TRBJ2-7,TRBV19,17,TGTGCCAGTAGCTCTCCCCGGACAGGGATCCTCTCCTACGAGCAGTACTTC,CASSSPRTGILSYEQYF
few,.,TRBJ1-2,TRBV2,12,TGTGCCAGCTCTACGGGAAACTATGGCTACACCTTC,CASSTGNYGYTF
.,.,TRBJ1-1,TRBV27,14,TGTGCCAGCAGCTCAAGCGGATGGAACACTGAAGCTTTCTTT,CASSSSGWNTEAFF
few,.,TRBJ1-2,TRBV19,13,TGTGCCAGTAGTACAATACAGGGAGACGGCTACACCTTC,CASSTIQGDGYTF
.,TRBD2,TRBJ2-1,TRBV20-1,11,TGCAGTGCTTCTAGCGGGGGGGCCAAGTTCTTC,CSASSGGAKFF
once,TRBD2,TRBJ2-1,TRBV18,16,TGTGCCAGCTCACCCCCTAGCGGGGGCACCTACAATGAGCAGTTCTTC,CASSPPSGGTYNEQFF
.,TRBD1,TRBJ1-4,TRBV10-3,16,TGTGCCATCAGTGAGTCGAACAGGGGCCAGAATGAAAAACTGTTTTTT,CAISESNRGQNEKLFF
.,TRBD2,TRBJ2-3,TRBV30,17,TGTGCCTGGAGTAGGGTCTGGACTAGCGGAGCCACAGATACGCAGTATTTT,CAWSRVWTSGATDTQYF
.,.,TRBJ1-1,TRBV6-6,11,TGTGCCAGCAGTACACTCAGGGAAGCTTTCTTT,CASSTLREAFF
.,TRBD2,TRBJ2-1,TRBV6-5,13,TGTGCCAGCAGCCGGGAGGGGCACAATGAGCAGTTCTTC,CASSREGHNEQFF
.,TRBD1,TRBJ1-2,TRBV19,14,TGTGCCAGTAAGCCACAGGGGAGTAGCTATGGCTACACCTTC,CASKPQGSSYGYTF
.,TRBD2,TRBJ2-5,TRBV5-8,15,TGTGCCAGCAGCTTGGATGCGGGGGGGCAAGAGACCCAGTACTTC,CASSLDAGGQETQYF
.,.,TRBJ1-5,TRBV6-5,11,TGTGCCAGCGGAGTTGATCAGCCCCAGCATTTT,CASGVDQPQHF
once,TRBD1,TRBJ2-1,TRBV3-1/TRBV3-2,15,TGTGCCAGCAGCATGGGACAGGGGAATAACAATGAGCAGTTCTTC,CASSMGQGNNNEQFF
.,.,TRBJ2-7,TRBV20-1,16,TGCAGTGCTAGTTACACATCGGGACTCTTCTCCTACGAGCAGTACTTC,CSASYTSGLFSYEQYF
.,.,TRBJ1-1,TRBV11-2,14,TGTGCCAGCAGCCAGGCCACAGCGAACACTGAAGCTTTCTTT,CASSQATANTEAFF
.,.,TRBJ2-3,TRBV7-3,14,TGTGCCAGCAGCCAAACTAGTTTCCCAGATACGCAGTATTTT,CASSQTSFPDTQYF
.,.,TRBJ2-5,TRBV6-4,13,TGTGCCTCTAGCCGGAGCAGACAAGAGACCCAGTACTTC,CASSRSRQETQYF
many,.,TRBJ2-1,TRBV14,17,TGTGCCAGCAGCCTGACGAAAGAGCTCAGGTTTCTTAGTGAGCAGTTCTTC,CASSLTKELRFLSEQFF
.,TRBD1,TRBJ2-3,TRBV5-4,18,TGTGCCAGCAGTCCTTTTTCTACAATCCGGGACAGGGTTAATACGCAGTATTTT,CASSPFSTIRDRVNTQYF
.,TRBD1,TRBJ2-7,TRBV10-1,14,TGCGCCAGCAGTGGGATCAGGGGGCGCCACGAGCAGTACTTC,CASSGIRGRHEQYF
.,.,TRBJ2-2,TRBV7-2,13,TGTGCCAGCAGCTTCCGGGACACCGGGGAGCTGTTTTTT,CASSFRDTGELFF
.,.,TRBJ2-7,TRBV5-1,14,TGCGCCAGCAGCTCGACAGGGAGGCTCTACGAGCAGTACTTC,CASSSTGRLYEQYF
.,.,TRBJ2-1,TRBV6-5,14,TGTGCCAGCCCCCGAGCCGGGGAGAAAAATGAGCAGTTCTTC,CASPRAGEKNEQFF
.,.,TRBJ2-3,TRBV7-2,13,TGTGCCAGCAGCTCCAGGATGACAGATACGCAGTATTTT,CASSSRMTDTQYF
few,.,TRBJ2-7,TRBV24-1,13,TGTGCCACCAGTGTATCGGGAACCTACGAGCAGTACTTC,CATSVSGTYEQYF
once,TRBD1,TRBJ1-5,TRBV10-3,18,TGTGCCATCAGTGAGTCCCATACGGGACAGTCAACCACAGGGCCCCAGCATTTT,CAISESHTGQSTTGPQHF
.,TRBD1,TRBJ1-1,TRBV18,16,TGTGCCAGCTCACCGGTGGGACAGGGAAGGAGAACTGAAGCTTTCTTT,CASSPVGQGRRTEAFF
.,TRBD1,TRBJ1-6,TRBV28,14,TGTGCCAGCCGGACAGGGCCTACTAATTCACCCCTCCACTTT,CASRTGPTNSPLHF
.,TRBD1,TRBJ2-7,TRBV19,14,TGTGCCAGTAGTGAGCAACAGGGGGCCTACGAGCAGTACTTC,CASSEQQGAYEQYF
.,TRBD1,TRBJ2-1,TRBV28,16,TGTGCCAGCAGTATGCCCGGGACAGGCCACTACAATGAGCAGTTCTTC,CASSMPGTGHYNEQFF
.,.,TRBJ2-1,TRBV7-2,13,TGTGCCAGCAGCTCCCCGGGGGTCAATGAGCAGTTCTTC,CASSSPGVNEQFF
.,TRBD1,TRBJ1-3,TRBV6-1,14,TGTGCCAGCAGTGAGGCAGGGGGCCAGAACACCATATATTTT,CASSEAGGQNTIYF
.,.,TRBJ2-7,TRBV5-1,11,TGCGCCAGCAGCGAACATTACGAGCAGTACTTC,CASSEHYEQYF
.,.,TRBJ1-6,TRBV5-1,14,TGCGCCAGCAGCCCACAAGGCGGTAATTCACCCCTCCACTTT,CASSPQGGNSPLHF
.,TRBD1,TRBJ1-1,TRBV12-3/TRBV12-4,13,TGTGCCAGCTCGACAGGGTACGATACTGAAGCTTTCTTT,CASSTGYDTEAFF
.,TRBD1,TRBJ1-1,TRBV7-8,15,TGTGCCAGCAGCTCTCTACAGGGGGCTGTCACTGAAGCTTTCTTT,CASSSLQGAVTEAFF